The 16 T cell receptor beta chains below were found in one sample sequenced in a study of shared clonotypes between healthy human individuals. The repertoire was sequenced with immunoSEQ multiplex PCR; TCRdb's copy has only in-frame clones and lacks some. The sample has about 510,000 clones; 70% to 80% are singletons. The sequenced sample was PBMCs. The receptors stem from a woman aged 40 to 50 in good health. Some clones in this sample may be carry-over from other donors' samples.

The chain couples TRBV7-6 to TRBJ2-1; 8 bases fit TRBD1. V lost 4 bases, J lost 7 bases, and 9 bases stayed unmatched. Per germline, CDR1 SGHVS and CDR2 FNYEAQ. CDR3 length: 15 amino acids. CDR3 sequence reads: CASSSLHDRGNEQFF. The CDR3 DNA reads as TGTGCCAGCAGCTCCCTCCATGACAGGGGTAATGAGCAGTTCTTC.

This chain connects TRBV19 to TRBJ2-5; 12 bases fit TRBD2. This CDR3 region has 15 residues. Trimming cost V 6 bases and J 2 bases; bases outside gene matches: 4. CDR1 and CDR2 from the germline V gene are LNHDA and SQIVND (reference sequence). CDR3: CASRRTSGDQETQYF. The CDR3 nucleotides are TGTGCCAGTAGGCGGACTAGCGGGGATCAAGAGACCCAGTACTTC.

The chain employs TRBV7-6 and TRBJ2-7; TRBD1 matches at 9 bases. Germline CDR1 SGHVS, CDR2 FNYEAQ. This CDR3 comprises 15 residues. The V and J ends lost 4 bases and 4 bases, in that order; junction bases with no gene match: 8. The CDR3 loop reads CASSSSGTGWYEQYF. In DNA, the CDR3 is TGTGCCAGCAGCTCTTCCGGGACAGGGTGGTACGAGCAGTACTTC.

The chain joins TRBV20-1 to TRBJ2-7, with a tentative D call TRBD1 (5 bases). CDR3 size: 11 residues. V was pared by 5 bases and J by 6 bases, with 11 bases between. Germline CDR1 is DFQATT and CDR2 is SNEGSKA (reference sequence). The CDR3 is CSARQLVEQYF. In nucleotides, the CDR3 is TGCAGTGCTCGACAGTTAGTCGAGCAGTACTTC.

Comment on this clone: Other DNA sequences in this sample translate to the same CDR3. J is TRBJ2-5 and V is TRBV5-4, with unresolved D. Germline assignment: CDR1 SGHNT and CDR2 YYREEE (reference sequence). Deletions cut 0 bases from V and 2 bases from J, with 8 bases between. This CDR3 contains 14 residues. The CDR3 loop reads CASSLVAAQETQYF. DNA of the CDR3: TGTGCCAGCAGCTTGGTGGCGGCACAAGAGACCCAGTACTTC.

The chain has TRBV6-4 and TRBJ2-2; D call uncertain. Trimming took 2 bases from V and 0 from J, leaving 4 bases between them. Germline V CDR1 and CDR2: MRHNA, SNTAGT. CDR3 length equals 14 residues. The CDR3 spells CASSDRSNTGELFF. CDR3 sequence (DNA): TGTGCCAGCAGTGACAGATCGAACACCGGGGAGCTGTTTTTT.

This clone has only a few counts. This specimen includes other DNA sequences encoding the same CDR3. This CDR3 reads CASSLDSNQPQHF. CDR3 DNA sequence: TGTGCCAGCAGCCTCGATAGCAATCAGCCCCAGCATTTT. This rearrangement joins TRBV7-9 to TRBJ1-5; no clear D gene. CDR1 SEHNR and CDR2 FQNEAQ come from the germline V gene (reference sequence). Trimming cost V 5 bases and J 0 bases, with 5 bases left between them. The CDR3 contains 13 residues.

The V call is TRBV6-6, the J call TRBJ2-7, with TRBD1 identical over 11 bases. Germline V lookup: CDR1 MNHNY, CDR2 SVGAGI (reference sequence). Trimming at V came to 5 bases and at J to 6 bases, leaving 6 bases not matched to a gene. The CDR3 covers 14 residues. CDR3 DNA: TGTGCCAGCAGTCGTCTGGGACAGGGGGTCGAGCAGTACTTC. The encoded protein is CASSRLGQGVEQYF.

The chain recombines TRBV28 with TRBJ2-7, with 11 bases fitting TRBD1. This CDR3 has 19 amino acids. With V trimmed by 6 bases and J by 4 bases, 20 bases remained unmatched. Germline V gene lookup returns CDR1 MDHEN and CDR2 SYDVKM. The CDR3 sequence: CASSAHPGQGVGDAYEQYF. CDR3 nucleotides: TGTGCCAGCAGCGCGCATCCGGGACAGGGGGTGGGAGACGCATACGAGCAGTACTTC.

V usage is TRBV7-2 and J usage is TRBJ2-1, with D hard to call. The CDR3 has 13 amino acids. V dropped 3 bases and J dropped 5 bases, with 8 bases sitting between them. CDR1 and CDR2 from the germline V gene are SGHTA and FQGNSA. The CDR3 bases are TGTGCCAGCAGCTTTGGGCAGCACAATGAGCAGTTCTTC. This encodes CASSFGQHNEQFF.

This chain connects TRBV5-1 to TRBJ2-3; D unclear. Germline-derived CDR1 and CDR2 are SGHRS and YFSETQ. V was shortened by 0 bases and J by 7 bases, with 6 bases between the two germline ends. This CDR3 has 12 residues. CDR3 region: CASSLETNTQYF. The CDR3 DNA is TGCGCCAGCAGCTTGGAAACAAATACGCAGTATTTT.

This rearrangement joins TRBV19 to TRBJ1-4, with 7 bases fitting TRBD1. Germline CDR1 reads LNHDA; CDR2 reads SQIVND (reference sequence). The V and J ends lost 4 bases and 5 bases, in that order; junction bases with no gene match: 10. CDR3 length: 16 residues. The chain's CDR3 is CASSTPRQGGNEKLFF. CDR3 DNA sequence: TGTGCCAGTAGTACCCCTCGGCAGGGGGGGAATGAAAAACTGTTTTTT.

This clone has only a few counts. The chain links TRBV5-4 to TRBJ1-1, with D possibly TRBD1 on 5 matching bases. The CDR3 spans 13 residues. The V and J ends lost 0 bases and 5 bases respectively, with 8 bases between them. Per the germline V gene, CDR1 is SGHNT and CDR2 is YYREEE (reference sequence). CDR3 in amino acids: CASSLEGRTEAFF. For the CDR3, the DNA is TGTGCCAGCAGCTTGGAGGGGCGGACTGAAGCTTTCTTT.

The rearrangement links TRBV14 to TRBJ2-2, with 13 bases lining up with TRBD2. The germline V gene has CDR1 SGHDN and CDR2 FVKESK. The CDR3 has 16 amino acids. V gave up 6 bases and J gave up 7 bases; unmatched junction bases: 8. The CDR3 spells CASSPLAGGPDGELFF. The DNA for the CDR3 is TGTGCCAGCAGTCCACTAGCGGGAGGGCCTGACGGGGAGCTGTTTTTT.

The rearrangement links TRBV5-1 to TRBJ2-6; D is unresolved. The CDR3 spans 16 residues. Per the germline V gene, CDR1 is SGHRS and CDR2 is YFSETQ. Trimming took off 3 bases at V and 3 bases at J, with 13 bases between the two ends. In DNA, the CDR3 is TGCGCCAGCAGCTCGTTAATCGGAAATGGGGCCAACGTCCTGACTTTC. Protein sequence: CASSSLIGNGANVLTF. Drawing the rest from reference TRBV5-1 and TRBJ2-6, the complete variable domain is KAGVTQTPRYLIKTRGQQVTLSCSPISGHRSVSWYQQTPGQGLQFLFEYFSETQRNKGNFPGRFSGRQFSNSRSEMNVSTLELGDSALYLCASSSLIGNGANVLTFGAGSRLTVL.

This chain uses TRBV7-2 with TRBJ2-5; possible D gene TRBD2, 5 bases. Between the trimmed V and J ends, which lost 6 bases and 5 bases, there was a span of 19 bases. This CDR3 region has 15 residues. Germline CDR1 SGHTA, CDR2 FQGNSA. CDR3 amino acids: CASRPPGFGLETQYF. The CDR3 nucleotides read TGTGCCAGCAGACCCCCGGGGTTCGGGTTGGAGACCCAGTACTTC.